The following is a TCR beta chain sequence with its context. One entry per CDR3 protein results from TCRdb running MiXCR on the PCR reads. The repertoire holds some 10,000 distinct CDR3 sequences, with roughly 60% as singletons. These data belong to a study of tumor-infiltrating lymphocytes in oesophageal squamous cell carcinoma. The sample taken for sequencing was esophageal tumor tissue. The TCR originated in a male donor with esophageal squamous cell carcinoma.

CDR3 amino acids: CSARDLAYGLETQFF. The CDR3 DNA sequence: TGCAGTGCTAGGGACCTAGCGTATGGTTTGGAGACCCAGTTCTTC. The chain joins TRBV20-1 to TRBJ2-7, with D possibly matching TRBD2 (6 bases). The end of the DNA fits TRBJ2-1 better, so the J call may be wrong. The CDR3 spans 15 residues. CDR1 and CDR2 from the germline V gene are DFQATT and SNEGSKA (reference sequence).